Listed below are T cell receptor beta chains from one sample, sequenced in a study of control samples from healthy donors and cancer patients. Repertoires were generated with immunoSEQ multiplex PCR, while TCRdb's copy carries only in-frame clones and drops some. The table includes some 39,000 clones, about 83% detected once. The sequencing sample was made of PBMCs. Receptors were obtained from a woman in her sixties with lung cancer. Each CDR3 is given with its conserved first and last residue. D genes are given only for firm matches. Some rows have no size entry. The others give once, few or many, or a class for an expanded clone.

.	TRBJ2-1	TRBV25-1	.	TGTGCCAGCAGTGAACGTCGAAGTTTTAGGGACAATGAGCAGTTCTTC	CASSERRSFRDNEQFF
.	TRBJ2-1	TRBV7-9	.	TGTGCCAGCAGCTTAGCGCGGTGGGGAAACAATGAGCAGTTCTTC	CASSLARWGNNEQFF
.	TRBJ2-1	TRBV27	.	TGTGCCAGCAGTTTGATCCCGTCTGAGAATGAGCAGTTCTTC	CASSLIPSENEQFF
.	TRBJ2-3	TRBV11-1	TRBD1	TGTGCCAGCAGCTCGGGACAGGGAAAAGATACGCAGTATTTT	CASSSGQGKDTQYF
.	TRBJ2-3	TRBV6-5	.	TGTGCCAGCAGGCGGGATCGTACAGATACGCAGTATTTT	CASRRDRTDTQYF
.	TRBJ2-7	TRBV5-1	.	TGCGCCAGCAGCTCCTCAATGGGGGTCTACGAGCAGTACTTC	CASSSSMGVYEQYF
.	TRBJ1-5	TRBV2	.	TGTGCCAGCAGCGGGGGGGGCAGAAGCCAGCCCCAGCATTTT	CASSGGGRSQPQHF
.	TRBJ1-2	TRBV3-1/TRBV3-2	TRBD1	TGTGCCAGCAGCCAAGCTGCGACAGGGAATGGCTACACCTTC	CASSQAATGNGYTF
.	TRBJ1-1	TRBV9	TRBD1	TGTGCCAGCAGCGCGGACAGGTTGAACACTGAAGCTTTCTTT	CASSADRLNTEAFF
.	TRBJ2-3	TRBV1	.	TGCACCAGCAGCCAAGATACTAGCGGGAGCTCGGTCACAGATACGCAGTATTTT	CTSSQDTSGSSVTDTQYF
few	TRBJ1-5	TRBV6-5	TRBD1	TGTGCCAGCAGTTATTCTCAGGGGGCGTATCAGCCCCAGCATTTT	CASSYSQGAYQPQHF
.	TRBJ1-2	TRBV28	TRBD1	TGTGCCAGCAGTACAGGGGGCAGCTATGGCTACACCTTC	CASSTGGSYGYTF
.	TRBJ1-1	TRBV21-1	.	TGTGCCAGCAGCAAAGGGGGGGTGAGTGGGAACACTGAAGCTTTCTTT	CASSKGGVSGNTEAFF
.	TRBJ1-5	TRBV5-1	TRBD1	TGCGCCAGCAGTGTTCAGGGGGCAGCTAATCAGCCCCAGCATTTT	CASSVQGAANQPQHF
once	TRBJ2-5	TRBV10-3	.	TGTGCCATCAGTGCAACCAGTGGCCAGGCGACCCAGTACTTC	CAISATSGQATQYF
.	TRBJ1-1	TRBV18	.	TGTGCCAGCTCACCAGTCGCGGACTCGAACACTGAAGCTTTCTTT	CASSPVADSNTEAFF
few	TRBJ1-4	TRBV14	.	TGTGCCAGCAGCCCCCAGGTCTGGGAAAAACTGTTTTTT	CASSPQVWEKLFF
.	TRBJ2-1	TRBV7-9	TRBD1	TGTGCCAGCAGCCCCCCCTTAAGACAGGGCAATGAGCAGTTCTTC	CASSPPLRQGNEQFF
.	TRBJ2-7	TRBV7-2	TRBD2	TGTGCCAGCAGCTTATCCAGCGGGAGGGGCGAGCAGTACTTC	CASSLSSGRGEQYF
.	TRBJ1-4	TRBV3-1/TRBV3-2	.	TGTGCCAGCACACTAGGGGAAAAACTGTTTTTT	CASTLGEKLFF
.	TRBJ1-1	TRBV3-1/TRBV3-2	.	TGTGCCAGCAGCCAAGAGCTAGACACTGAAGCTTTCTTT	CASSQELDTEAFF
.	TRBJ2-2	TRBV7-3	TRBD1	TGTGCCAGCAGCAGACAGGGTACAACCGGGGAGCTGTTTTTT	CASSRQGTTGELFF
.	TRBJ1-2	TRBV10-3	.	TGTGCCATCAGTGGGGGGGCCGAGGGCTATGGCTACACCTTC	CAISGGAEGYGYTF
.	TRBJ2-2	TRBV21-1	.	TGTGCCAGCAGCTTGGAGTCCAGCGCGAACACCGGGGAGCTGTTTTTT	CASSLESSANTGELFF
.	TRBJ1-2	TRBV6-6	.	TGTGCCACCCGCGCCCAGCCCCGGGGACGGGTCTATGGCTACACCTTC	CATRAQPRGRVYGYTF
.	TRBJ1-1	TRBV6-5	.	TGTGCCAGCAGTTCCCCCCGGGGGGGGACTGAAGCTTTCTTT	CASSSPRGGTEAFF
.	TRBJ2-3	TRBV11-2	TRBD2	TGTGCCAGCAGCACCGGGAGGGGCGATACGCAGTATTTT	CASSTGRGDTQYF
.	TRBJ2-3	TRBV20-1	TRBD2	TGCAGTGCTAGTCGTTTGACTAGCCAGCTAGATACGCAGTATTTT	CSASRLTSQLDTQYF
.	TRBJ2-1	TRBV2	.	TGTGCCAGCACCAGGCCACGGGGTGAGCAGTTCTTC	CASTRPRGEQFF
.	TRBJ2-7	TRBV7-2	.	TGTGCCAGCAGCTTAGAAAGGGTCAGGGAGCAGTACTTC	CASSLERVREQYF
.	TRBJ1-1	TRBV18	.	TGTGCCAGCTCACCAAGTTACGAGACGAACACTGAAGCCTTCTTT	CASSPSYETNTEAFF
.	TRBJ1-5	TRBV6-1	.	TGTGCCAGCAGTGAAATGGCAGACGAGCATTTT	CASSEMADEHF
.	TRBJ1-3	TRBV9	.	TGTGCCAGCAGCGTAGAGAACGGGGCTGGAAACACCATATATTTT	CASSVENGAGNTIYF
.	TRBJ2-1	TRBV12-3/TRBV12-4	TRBD2	TGTGCCAGCAGTAAGGGAGGGCCGGATGAGCAGTTCTTC	CASSKGGPDEQFF
.	TRBJ2-3	TRBV18	TRBD2	TGTGCCAGCTTTTGGACTAGCGGTAGCACAGATACGCAGTATTTT	CASFWTSGSTDTQYF
.	TRBJ1-1	TRBV6-5	.	TGTGCCAGCAGTCGACAGAAGAACACTGAAGCTTTCTTT	CASSRQKNTEAFF
.	TRBJ2-2	TRBV19	.	TGTGCCAGTAGTATAACTTGGCCGAACACCGGGGAGCTGTTTTTT	CASSITWPNTGELFF
once	TRBJ1-5	TRBV7-9	.	TGTGCCAGCAGCTCAATATCCGGGCAGCCCCAGCATTTT	CASSSISGQPQHF
.	TRBJ1-6	TRBV25-1	.	TGTGCCAGCAGTGCAAACCCCAGGAATTCACCCCTCCACTTT	CASSANPRNSPLHF
.	TRBJ2-7	TRBV11-2	.	TGTGCCAGCAGCTTAATGGGTGGATCATACGAGCAGTACTTC	CASSLMGGSYEQYF
.	TRBJ2-2	TRBV7-9	TRBD2	TGTGCCAGCAGCCCGCCACTGGAGAGCGGGAGGCCCGGGGAGCTGTTTTTT	CASSPPLESGRPGELFF
.	TRBJ1-5	TRBV9	.	TGTGCCAGCAGCGTAGGGCCAATCCGCAATCAGCCCCAGCATTTT	CASSVGPIRNQPQHF
.	TRBJ2-3	TRBV6-2/TRBV6-3	TRBD1	TGTGCCAGCAGTGACAGGGGGGATACAGATACGCAGTATTTT	CASSDRGDTDTQYF
.	TRBJ1-5	TRBV6-1	TRBD1	TGTGCCAGCAGTGAACGGTTGAGAGGGGACAGGGGACAGCCCCAGCATTTT	CASSERLRGDRGQPQHF
.	TRBJ2-7	TRBV3-1/TRBV3-2	.	TGTGCCAGCAGCCAAGATCATAGTTACGAGCAGTACTTC	CASSQDHSYEQYF
.	TRBJ1-2	TRBV18	TRBD1	TGTGCCAGCTCACCACCGGGACAGGGTCCCTTCTATGGCTACACCTTC	CASSPPGQGPFYGYTF
.	TRBJ1-1	TRBV29-1	.	TGCAGCGTTGGAAGGAGTCTGAGGGAGGACACTGAAGCTTTCTTT	CSVGRSLREDTEAFF
.	TRBJ2-3	TRBV3-1/TRBV3-2	.	TGTGCCAGCAGCCGGAACACAGATACGCAGTATTTT	CASSRNTDTQYF
.	TRBJ1-5	TRBV5-1	.	TGCGCCAGCAGCTTTGCAGACAATCAGCCCCAGCATTTT	CASSFADNQPQHF
.	TRBJ2-2	TRBV2	.	TGTGCCAGCCTTGGACAAATCGGAAACACCGGGGAGCTGTTTTTT	CASLGQIGNTGELFF
.	TRBJ1-6	TRBV30	TRBD1	TGTGCCTGGATGTCCGCACAGGGGCGATATAATTCACCCCTCCACTTT	CAWMSAQGRYNSPLHF
.	TRBJ2-7	TRBV7-9	.	TGTGCCAGCAGCCAACTTGGGGTCGAGTACTTC	CASSQLGVEYF
few	TRBJ1-5	TRBV28	TRBD1	TGTGCCAGCAGAGACAGGGGGCCTCTTCAGCCCCAGCATTTT	CASRDRGPLQPQHF
.	TRBJ1-1	TRBV7-6	.	TGTGCCAGCAGCTTAGCGGTAGGAGACACTGAAGCTTTCTTT	CASSLAVGDTEAFF
.	TRBJ2-7	TRBV27	TRBD2	TGTGCCAGCAGTTCTTCCCCGGGACTAGCCTCGTTCGAGCAGTACTTC	CASSSSPGLASFEQYF
.	TRBJ2-2	TRBV30	TRBD2	TGTGCCTGGAGTATGGGACTAGCTTATATAGGCGGGGAGCTGTTTTTT	CAWSMGLAYIGGELFF
.	TRBJ2-7	TRBV19	TRBD2	TGTGCCAGTAGTATAGATGGGACTAGCGGGACCTACGAGCAGTACTTC	CASSIDGTSGTYEQYF
.	TRBJ2-3	TRBV5-1	TRBD2	TGCGCCAGCAGTCCGGGACTACACACAGATACGCAGTATTTT	CASSPGLHTDTQYF
.	TRBJ1-2	TRBV5-6	.	TGTGCCAGCAGGTTACAAGGCTATGGCTACACCTTC	CASRLQGYGYTF
.	TRBJ1-1	TRBV27	TRBD1	TGTGCCAGCAGTCGGACAGGGCGGTTAAGGTTACATACTGAAGCTTTCTTT	CASSRTGRLRLHTEAFF